Detailed here is one T cell receptor beta chain. Its antigen is currently unknown. These data are taken from a study of T cells after yellow fever vaccination. Study context: SMART-Seq v4 Ultra Low Input served to prepare low-cell-number fractions. Points from the study as a whole: The CD4 and CD8 compartments had a small share of their clonotypes in common. Contaminating bulk clonotypes could be abundant in FACS-sorted repertoires.

The authors made TCR cDNA by 5'RACE template switching, adding a universal primer site and UMIs. One entry per CDR3 protein results from TCRdb running MiXCR on the 5' RACE reads. Of under 500,000 distinct CDR3 sequences in the sample, around 20% were seen once. Germline V gene data show CDR1 as MGHDK and CDR2 as SYGVNS. The CDR3 is 16 amino acids. Between the trimmed V and J ends, which lost 1 base and 6 bases, there was a span of 15 bases. The material was PBMCs, obtained before the yellow fever booster vaccination. The V and J genes are TRBV25-1 and TRBJ2-2, with D perhaps TRBD1 or TRBD2 (5 bases each). This TCR derives from a man aged 18-30 years who received the YFV17D yellow fever vaccine. The CDR3 sequence: CASSEFEGKKAGELFF. The CDR3 coding sequence is TGTGCCAGCAGTGAATTTGAGGGGAAGAAGGCCGGGGAGCTGTTTTTT.